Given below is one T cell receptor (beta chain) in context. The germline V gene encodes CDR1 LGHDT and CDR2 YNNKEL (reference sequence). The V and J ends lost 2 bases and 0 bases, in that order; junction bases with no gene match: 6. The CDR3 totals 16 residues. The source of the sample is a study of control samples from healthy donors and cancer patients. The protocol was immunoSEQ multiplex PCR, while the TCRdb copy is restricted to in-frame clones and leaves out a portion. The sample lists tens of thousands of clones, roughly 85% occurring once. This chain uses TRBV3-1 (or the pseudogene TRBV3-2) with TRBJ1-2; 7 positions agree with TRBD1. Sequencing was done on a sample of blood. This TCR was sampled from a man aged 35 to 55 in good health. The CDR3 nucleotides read TGTGCCAGCAGCCAAAACGAAGGGACAGCTAACTATGGCTACACCTTC. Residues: CASSQNEGTANYGYTF.